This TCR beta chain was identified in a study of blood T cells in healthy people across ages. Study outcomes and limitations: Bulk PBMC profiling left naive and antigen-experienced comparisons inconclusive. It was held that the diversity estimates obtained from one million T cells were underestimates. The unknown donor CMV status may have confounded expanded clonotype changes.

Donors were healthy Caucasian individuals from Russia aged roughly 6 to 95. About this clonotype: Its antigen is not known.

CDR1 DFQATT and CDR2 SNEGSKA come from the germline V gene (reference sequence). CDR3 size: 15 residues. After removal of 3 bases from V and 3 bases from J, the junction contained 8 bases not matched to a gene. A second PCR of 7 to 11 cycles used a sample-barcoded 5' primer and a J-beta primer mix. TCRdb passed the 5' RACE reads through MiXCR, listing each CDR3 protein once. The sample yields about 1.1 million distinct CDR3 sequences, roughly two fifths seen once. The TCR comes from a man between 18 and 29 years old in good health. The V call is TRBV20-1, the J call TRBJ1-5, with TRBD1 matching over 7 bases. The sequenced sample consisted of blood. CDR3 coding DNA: TGCAGTGCTAGTTCAGGGGGTGTTGTCAATCAGCCCCAGCATTTT. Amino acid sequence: CSASSGGVVNQPQHF.